The text below deals with one T cell receptor (beta chain). What it recognizes is unknown. The sample comes from a study of T-cell memory formation after mild COVID-19. The CDR3 contains 15 residues. Germline assignment: CDR1 MGHRA and CDR2 YSYEKL. V lost 4 bases, J lost 5 bases, and 15 bases lay in between. Study outcomes and limitations: Of the contracting clones, CD4+ ones lay mainly in CM and EM, and CD8+ ones in EMRA.

TCRdb redid the calling of the 5' RACE reads with MiXCR, one entry per CDR3 protein. The table shows roughly 350,000 distinct CDR3 sequences, with roughly an eighth occurring only once. V usage is TRBV4-1 and J usage is TRBJ1-5; a weak D match, TRBD1 (6 bases). The TCR originated in a man aged 18 to 30 who had mild COVID-19 (a few samples of this study predate the infection). Cell type and time point are not known. Input material: PBMCs or a T cell subset sorted from them (not recorded which). The CDR3 DNA reads as TGCGCCAGCAGCCTAAGAAAGGGGGTCGATCAGCCCCAGCATTTT. Its protein product is CASSLRKGVDQPQHF.